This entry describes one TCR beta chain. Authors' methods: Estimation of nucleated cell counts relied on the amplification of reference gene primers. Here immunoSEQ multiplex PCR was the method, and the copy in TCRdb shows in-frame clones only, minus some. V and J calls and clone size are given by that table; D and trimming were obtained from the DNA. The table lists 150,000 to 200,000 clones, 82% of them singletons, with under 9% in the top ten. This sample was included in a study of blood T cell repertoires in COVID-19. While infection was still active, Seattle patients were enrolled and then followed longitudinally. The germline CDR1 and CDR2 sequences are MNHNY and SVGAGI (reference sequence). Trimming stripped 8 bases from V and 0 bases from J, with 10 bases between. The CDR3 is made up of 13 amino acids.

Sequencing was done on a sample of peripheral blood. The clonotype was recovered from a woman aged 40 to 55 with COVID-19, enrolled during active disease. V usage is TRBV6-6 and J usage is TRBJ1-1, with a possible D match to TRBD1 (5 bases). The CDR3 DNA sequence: TGTGCCAGCGGGGCCAGGGTGAACACTGAAGCTTTCTTT. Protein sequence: CASGARVNTEAFF.